This TCR beta chain was recorded in a study of shared clonotypes between healthy human individuals. General study findings and limits: The sharing of roughly 5% of naive CD4 clonotypes was seen across several donors. Represented diversity, genetic and exposure-history alike, was limited by few donors.

Regarding this clone: The antigen is unknown.

Trimming stripped 1 base from V and 0 bases from J, with 11 bases between. The CDR3 is 17 residues long. Germline loops: CDR1 SGHTS, CDR2 YDEGEE. Several immunoSEQ plates received, in even portions, the genomic DNA of each subset. Clones were sequenced by immunoSEQ multiplex PCR, and TCRdb holds only the in-frame ones, with some missing. The table has 2,500,000 or so clones, roughly 93% seen once. Caucasian adults residing in Nashville, Tennessee made up all the donors. The source of this sequence is a man between 18 and 29 years old in good health. Some clones in this sample may be carry-over from other donors' samples. The V gene is TRBV5-8, the J gene TRBJ2-6; the D call may be TRBD1 or TRBD2 (5 bases each). Sequencing used naive CD4+ T cells from PBMCs. Described subset: CD45RA+ positively selected. The CDR3 loop is CASSLRRESSGANVLTF. CDR3 nucleotides: TGTGCCAGCAGCTTGCGCAGGGAGAGCTCTGGGGCCAACGTCCTGACTTTC.